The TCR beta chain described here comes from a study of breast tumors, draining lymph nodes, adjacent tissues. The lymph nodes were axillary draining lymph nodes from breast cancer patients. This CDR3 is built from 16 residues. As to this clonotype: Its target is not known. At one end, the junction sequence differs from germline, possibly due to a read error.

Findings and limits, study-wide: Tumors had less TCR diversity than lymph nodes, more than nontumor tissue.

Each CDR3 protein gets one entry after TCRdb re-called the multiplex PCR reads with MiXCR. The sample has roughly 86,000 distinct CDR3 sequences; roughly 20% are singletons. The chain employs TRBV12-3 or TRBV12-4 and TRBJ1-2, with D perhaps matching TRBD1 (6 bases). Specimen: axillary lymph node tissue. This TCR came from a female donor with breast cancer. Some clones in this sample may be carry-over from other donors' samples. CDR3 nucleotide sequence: TGTGCCAGCAGAGATAAACGGGGGCGCCCTGGTGGTGGCTACGCCTTC. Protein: CASRDKRGRPGGGYAF.